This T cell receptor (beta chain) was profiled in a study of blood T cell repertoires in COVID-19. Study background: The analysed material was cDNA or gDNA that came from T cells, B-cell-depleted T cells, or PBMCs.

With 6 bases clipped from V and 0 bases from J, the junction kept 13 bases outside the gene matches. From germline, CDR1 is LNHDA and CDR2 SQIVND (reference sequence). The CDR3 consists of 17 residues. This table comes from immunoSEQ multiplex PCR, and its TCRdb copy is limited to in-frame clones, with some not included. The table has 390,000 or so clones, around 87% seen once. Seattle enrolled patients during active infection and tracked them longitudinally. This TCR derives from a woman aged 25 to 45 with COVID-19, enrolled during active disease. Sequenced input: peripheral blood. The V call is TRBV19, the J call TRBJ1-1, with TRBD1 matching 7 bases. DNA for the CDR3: TGTGCCAGTAGCACTCAACAGGGGACTTCCATGAACACTGAAGCTTTCTTT. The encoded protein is CASSTQQGTSMNTEAFF.